This section outlines one T cell receptor beta chain sequence together with its context. The sample comes from a study of T cell responses to AZD1222 COVID-19 vaccine. Between the trimmed V and J ends, which lost 2 bases and 4 bases, there was a span of 11 bases. CDR3 length: 14 amino acids. CDR1 KGHSH and CDR2 LQKENI come from the germline V gene. Only in-frame clones appear in the TCRdb table, and some are missing; sequencing was by immunoSEQ multiplex PCR. The sample consists of about 120,000 clones, just under 95% of them appearing once. The sample consisted of peripheral blood, taken on day 0 of AZD1222 vaccination. The sequence was obtained from an adult in good health. This rearrangement joins TRBV18 to TRBJ1-2, with a tentative D call TRBD1 (5 bases). The CDR3 DNA follows: TGTGCCAGCTCACCAGGACAAATCCTCTATGGCTACACCTTC. This translates into CASSPGQILYGYTF.